These 31 T cell receptor beta chains were all obtained from the same sample, sequenced in a study of radiotherapy plus CTLA-4 blockade in lung cancer. TCRdb keeps only in-frame clones here, not all; method: immunoSEQ multiplex PCR. The sample has 30,000 to 40,000 clones; roughly three quarters are singletons. Source: peripheral blood, taken from a patient treated with radiotherapy plus ipilimumab. The receptors shown here come from a human donor with non-small cell lung cancer that progressed on radiotherapy plus ipilimumab.

This rearrangement joins TRBV19 to TRBJ1-4; D gene ambiguous. The V gene's germline CDR1 is LNHDA and CDR2 SQIVND (reference sequence). The CDR3 spans 16 residues. V was shortened by 4 bases and J by 9 bases, with 21 bases between the two germline ends. Here the CDR3 DNA reads TGTGCCAGTAGTAACCCTCCGGACCGCGTAGGGAAAAAACTGTTTTTT. Protein sequence: CASSNPPDRVGKKLFF.

This clone came up a few times. V and J are TRBV2 and TRBJ2-2, with 11 positions matching TRBD2. Germline CDR1 is SNHLY and CDR2 is FYNNEI. This CDR3 spans 15 amino acids. After removal of 7 bases from V and 4 bases from J, the junction contained 5 bases not matched to a gene. The CDR3 protein is CASTVSGGATGELFF. For the CDR3, the DNA is TGTGCCAGCACGGTTAGCGGGGGGGCCACCGGGGAGCTGTTTTTT.

The chain uses TRBV7-8 and TRBJ2-5, with D possibly matching TRBD2 (6 bases). Germline V CDR1 and CDR2: SGHVS, FQNEAQ. This CDR3 has 14 amino acids. V lost 1 base and J lost 9, with 15 bases in between. The DNA for the CDR3 is TGTGCCAGCAGCTTAGACACGGGGAGGATGTCCCAGTACTTC. It translates to CASSLDTGRMSQYF. The full variable domain, completed using reference TRBV7-8 and TRBJ2-5, is GAGVSQSPRYKVAKRGQDVALRCDPISGHVSLFWYQQALGQGPEFLTYFQNEAQLDKSGLPSDRFFAERPEGSVSTLKIQRTQQEDSAVYLCASSLDTGRMSQYFGPGTRLLVL.

CDR3 coding DNA: TGCAGCGTTGAAACACGGGGGGCACTTAGCTCCTACGAGCAGTACTTC. It translates to CSVETRGALSSYEQYF. The chain joins TRBV29-1 to TRBJ2-7, with D possibly being TRBD2 (7 bases). The CDR3 is made up of 16 amino acids. Germline V gene data show CDR1 as SQVTM and CDR2 as ANQGSEA. With 2 bases removed from V and 0 bases from J, the gap between germline ends came to 17 bases.

The chain links TRBV5-1 to TRBJ1-4; 9 nucleotides match TRBD1. V dropped 3 bases and J dropped 0; count of bases not matched to a gene: 9. Looked up from germline, CDR1 is SGHRS and CDR2 is YFSETQ. The CDR3 covers 18 residues. The CDR3 is CASSSGQGLFATNEKLFF. For the CDR3, the DNA is TGCGCCAGCAGCTCGGGACAGGGCTTATTTGCAACTAATGAAAAACTGTTTTTT.

This clone came up once. The gene calls are TRBV28 and TRBJ2-2; D is possibly TRBD2 (5 bases). V lost 3 bases, J lost 2 bases, and 10 bases lay in between. Germline V lookup: CDR1 MDHEN, CDR2 SYDVKM. This CDR3 spans 15 amino acids. In nucleotides, the CDR3 is TGTGCCAGCAGTTTGGGAGTTGTAAACACCGGGGAGCTGTTTTTT. It codes for CASSLGVVNTGELFF. The variable domain in full, with the rest retrieved from reference TRBV28 and TRBJ2-2, is DVKVTQSSRYLVKRTGEKVFLECVQDMDHENMFWYRQDPGLGLRLIYFSYDVKMKEKGDIPEGYSVSREKKERFSLILESASTNQTSMYLCASSLGVVNTGELFFGEGSRLTVL.

This clone was recorded a few times. CDR3 coding DNA: TGTGCCACCAGCGCCGGATCCTACGAGCAGTACTTC. It yields the protein CATSAGSYEQYF. The chain uses TRBV15 and TRBJ2-7; D ambiguous. Germline V gene sequence: CDR1 LNHNV, CDR2 YYDKDF (reference sequence). This CDR3 has 12 residues. The V gene lost 5 bases and the J gene lost 1 base, with 6 bases spanning the gap.

In DNA form, the CDR3 reads TGTGCCAGCTCACAGGGGCCAAAAGAGACCCAGTACTTC. This gives the protein CASSQGPKETQYF. The gene calls are TRBV18 and TRBJ2-5, with D maybe TRBD1 (5 bases). CDR3 length: 13 residues. CDR1 is KGHSH and CDR2 is LQKENI in the germline V gene. The V end lost 4 bases, the J end lost 3 bases, and 9 bases lay between the germline ends.

The gene calls are TRBV15 and TRBJ2-7, with D possibly matching TRBD1 (5 bases). The germline V gene encodes CDR1 LNHNV and CDR2 YYDKDF (reference sequence). V lost 4 bases, J lost 3 bases, and 13 bases lay in between. This CDR3 contains 14 residues. The CDR3 protein is CATSIGVDGYEQYF. CDR3 nucleotides: TGTGCCACCAGCATAGGGGTTGATGGCTACGAGCAGTACTTC. Based on the CDR3 plus reference TRBV15 and TRBJ2-7, the full variable domain is DAMVIQNPRYQVTQFGKPVTLSCSQTLNHNVMYWYQQKSSQAPKLLFHYYDKDFNNEADTPDNFQSRRPNTSFCFLDIRSPGLGDTAMYLCATSIGVDGYEQYFGPGTRLTVT.

The V call is TRBV20-1, the J call TRBJ1-1; D gene unclear. Germline CDR1 reads DFQATT; CDR2 reads SNEGSKA (reference sequence). Trimming shortened V by 8 bases and J by 3 bases, and 10 bases separated the two germline ends. The CDR3 is 11 residues long. The CDR3 loop is CSPTPYTEAFF. CDR3 sequence (DNA): TGCAGTCCGACCCCATACACTGAAGCTTTCTTT.

This CDR3 reads CASSQDGPRAGGGETQYF. DNA of the CDR3: TGCGCCAGCAGCCAAGATGGCCCCCGAGCGGGGGGAGGGGAGACCCAGTACTTC. J is TRBJ2-5 and V is TRBV4-3; 9 nucleotides align to TRBD2. Germline-derived CDR1 and CDR2 are LGHNA and YSLEER. The CDR3 loop spans 18 amino acids. Losses at the gene ends were 0 bases for V and 5 bases for J; bases not matched to a gene: 13.

The gene calls are TRBV2 and TRBJ1-5; maybe TRBD1 (6 bases). CDR3 length equals 16 residues. With 2 bases removed from V and 7 bases from J, the gap between germline ends came to 18 bases. The V gene's germline CDR1 is SNHLY and CDR2 FYNNEI. The CDR3 is CASSEWVSGGRQPQHF. CDR3 DNA: TGTGCCAGCAGTGAATGGGTCTCGGGGGGGCGGCAGCCCCAGCATTTT.

J is TRBJ1-5 and V is TRBV2; possibly TRBD1 for D (5 bases). Trimming shortened V by 6 bases and J by 4 bases, and 13 bases separated the two germline ends. The CDR3 consists of 14 residues. CDR1 SNHLY and CDR2 FYNNEI come from the germline V gene. CDR3 nucleotide sequence: TGTGCCAGCAGGACAGCTACGCCTAATCAGCCCCAGCATTTT. Translation gives CASRTATPNQPQHF.

The genes are TRBV18 and TRBJ2-7, with D possibly being TRBD1 (6 bases). Germline-derived CDR1 and CDR2 are KGHSH and LQKENI. The CDR3 is 13 residues long. The ends were cut back, 2 bases at V and 5 bases at J, with 10 bases in the middle. Here the CDR3 reads CASSPNRANEQYF. CDR3 bases: TGTGCCAGCTCACCAAACAGGGCCAACGAGCAGTACTTC.

This sequence joins TRBV27 and TRBJ2-7; D possibly corresponds to TRBD2 (5 bases). Between the trimmed V and J ends, which lost 5 bases and 5 bases, there was a span of 13 bases. Germline lookup yields CDR1 MNHEY and CDR2 SMNVEV (reference sequence). The length of the CDR3 is 13 residues. The CDR3 reads CASSPLLRDEQYF. CDR3 nucleotides: TGTGCCAGCAGTCCCCTTTTGAGGGACGAGCAGTACTTC.

Only a few counts were recorded for this clone. At one boundary the junction diverges from the germline segment, which might be a read error. V is TRBV28 and J is TRBJ2-5; D is undetermined. The J call could be wrong; TRBJ2-7 is a better fit for the DNA end. Germline V gene sequence: CDR1 MDHEN, CDR2 SYDVKM. There are 12 residues in the CDR3. Here the CDR3 reads CASSLSSSEQYF. In nucleotides, the CDR3 is TGTGCCAGCAGTTTGTCCTCCTCCGAGCAGTACTTC.

V and J are TRBV5-1 and TRBJ1-6; D unclear. This CDR3 is built from 13 residues. V was cut by 3 bases and J by 4 bases, with 5 bases left in between. Germline CDR1 is SGHRS and CDR2 is YFSETQ. In DNA, the CDR3 is TGCGCCAGCAGCTCTGATTATAATTCACCCCTCCACTTT. This encodes CASSSDYNSPLHF. Using reference TRBV5-1 and TRBJ1-6 for the parts outside the CDR3, the full variable domain is KAGVTQTPRYLIKTRGQQVTLSCSPISGHRSVSWYQQTPGQGLQFLFEYFSETQRNKGNFPGRFSGRQFSNSRSEMNVSTLELGDSALYLCASSSDYNSPLHFGNGTRLTVT.

This chain uses TRBV28 with TRBJ2-7; D gene ambiguous. The V gene lost 4 bases and the J gene lost 7 bases, with 35 bases spanning the gap. Per germline, CDR1 MDHEN and CDR2 SYDVKM. The CDR3 has 20 residues. The CDR3 DNA reads TGTGCCAGCAGTTCCCCTTATGTGTCCGACACCCGACGGCGAACCGGGGAGCAGTACTTC. It yields the protein CASSSPYVSDTRRRTGEQYF.

This clone was seen a few times. The V gene is TRBV6-6, the J gene TRBJ2-1; possibly TRBD2 for D (5 bases). The CDR3 runs to 13 residues. V lost 6 bases and J lost 2, with 8 bases in between. The germline V gene has CDR1 MNHNY and CDR2 SVGAGI (reference sequence). DNA of the CDR3: TGTGCCAGCAGCTTCGGGACCTACAATGAGCAGTTCTTC. Residues: CASSFGTYNEQFF.

This chain links TRBV5-1 with TRBJ2-2; D gene uncertain. The CDR3 length is 15 residues. CDR1 SGHRS and CDR2 YFSETQ come from the germline V gene. Trimming left V 4 bases short and J 6 bases short, with 16 bases between. The CDR3 bases are TGCGCCAGCAGCCGCCCCCCAGGTGTGCCCGGGGAGCTGTTTTTT. Protein: CASSRPPGVPGELFF.

The chain recombines TRBV2 with TRBJ2-7; D perhaps matches TRBD2 (6 bases). Between the trimmed V and J ends, which lost 11 bases and 7 bases, there was a span of 18 bases. From germline, CDR1 is SNHLY and CDR2 FYNNEI. The CDR3 contains 12 residues. CDR3 in amino acids: CAGGTGLGEQYF. CDR3 bases: TGTGCCGGGGGGACCGGCCTGGGGGAGCAGTACTTC.

Note on this clone: One end of the junction fails to match germline, which may point to a read error. This rearrangement joins TRBV11-2 to TRBJ1-3, with TRBD1 as a possible D gene (5 bases). Per the germline V gene, CDR1 is SGHAT and CDR2 is FQNNGV. The CDR3 length is 13 residues. The CDR3 DNA follows: TGTGCCAGCAGCCCGGTAGAGGGGAGGCCAAGCCTATTT. Translation gives CASSPVEGRPSLF.

The rearrangement links TRBV28 to TRBJ2-3; TRBD1 matches 9 bases. CDR1 and CDR2 from the germline V gene are MDHEN and SYDVKM. Losses at the gene ends were 8 bases for V and 6 bases for J; bases not matched to a gene: 12. The CDR3 is made up of 15 amino acids. CDR3 coding DNA: TGTGCCAGCCGCTTCCGGGACAGGGTTTTGGATACGCAGTATTTT. This sequence encodes CASRFRDRVLDTQYF.

V gene TRBV5-1 combines with J gene TRBJ2-7; 7 bases fit TRBD1. V shed 4 bases and J 2 bases; nucleotides not matched to a gene: 6. The CDR3 is made up of 14 amino acids. The germline gives CDR1 SGHRS, CDR2 YFSETQ. The CDR3 coding sequence is TGCGCCAGCAGCGAGAGCCAGGGGGCCTACGAGCAGTACTTC. Its translation is CASSESQGAYEQYF.

Concerning this clone: Different DNA sequences within this sample yield the same CDR3. The gene calls are TRBV28 and TRBJ1-2; 8 bases map to TRBD1. From germline, CDR1 is MDHEN and CDR2 SYDVKM. With 4 bases clipped from V and 2 bases from J, the junction kept 9 bases outside the gene matches. CDR3 size: 16 residues. The CDR3 region has the DNA TGTGCCAGCAGTTCGGGGACAGGACTCTTGAACTATGGCTACACCTTC. Its translation: CASSSGTGLLNYGYTF.

V is TRBV6-1 and J is TRBJ1-4; D call uncertain. The CDR3 has 15 residues. Germline values: CDR1 MNHNS, CDR2 SASEGT. Trimming removed 6 bases at V and 0 bases at J, with 11 bases between. As DNA, the CDR3 is TGTGCCAGCAGGGCGAGTCCTGCAACTAATGAAAAACTGTTTTTT. Amino acids: CASRASPATNEKLFF.

The gene calls are TRBV11-2 and TRBJ1-4; 10 bases align to TRBD1. CDR1 and CDR2 from the germline V gene are SGHAT and FQNNGV. J lost 4 bases, V lost 5 bases, and 7 bases had no gene match. This CDR3 spans 16 amino acids. CDR3 in amino acids: CASSQPWDRGNEKLFF. The CDR3 coding sequence is TGTGCCAGCAGCCAACCGTGGGACAGGGGTAATGAAAAACTGTTTTTT.

The genes are TRBV20-1 and TRBJ2-3; no definite D call. V lost 4 bases, J lost 6 bases, and 8 bases lay in between. The germline gives CDR1 DFQATT, CDR2 SNEGSKA (reference sequence). This CDR3 spans 11 amino acids. CDR3 protein: CSATLLDTQYF. In DNA, the CDR3 is TGCAGTGCTACCCTGCTGGATACGCAGTATTTT.

The chain links TRBV27 to TRBJ1-1; weak D call: TRBD1 (5 bases). V lost 5 bases and J lost 6, with 10 bases in between. Germline values: CDR1 MNHEY, CDR2 SMNVEV (reference sequence). This CDR3 spans 12 amino acids. CDR3 protein: CASSPWGAEAFF. CDR3 nucleotide sequence: TGTGCCAGCAGTCCATGGGGCGCTGAAGCTTTCTTT.

The gene calls are TRBV11-2 and TRBJ2-1; D unresolved. In germline, CDR1 is SGHAT, CDR2 FQNNGV. This CDR3 contains 15 residues. V gave up 3 bases and J gave up 2 bases, with 11 bases separating them. CDR3 sequence reads: CASSFFGEPYNEQFF. CDR3 DNA sequence: TGTGCCAGCAGCTTTTTTGGGGAACCCTACAATGAGCAGTTCTTC. The whole variable domain, remainder taken from reference TRBV11-2 and TRBJ2-1, is EAGVAQSPRYKIIEKRQSVAFWCNPISGHATLYWYQQILGQGPKLLIQFQNNGVVDDSQLPKDRFSAERLKGVDSTLKIQPAKLEDSAVYLCASSFFGEPYNEQFFGPGTRLTVL.

The V call is TRBV28, the J call TRBJ2-4; D unclear. This CDR3 has 11 residues. Per germline, CDR1 MDHEN and CDR2 SYDVKM. With 6 bases removed from V and 9 bases from J, the gap between germline ends came to 9 bases. CDR3 nucleotides: TGTGCCAGCAGCCGTGGTAGCATTCAGTACTTC. Translated, it gives CASSRGSIQYF.